The 13 T cell receptor beta chains in this list originate from one sample, sequenced in a study of metastatic and nonmetastatic thyroid tumors. No treatment of any kind had been given to any patient before thyroid surgery. TCRdb re-called the PCR reads through MiXCR. This repertoire shows roughly 3,000 clones, 26% found once; its top ten account for around 16%. Sequencing was done on a sample of tumor tissue. Receptor source: a female donor with papillary thyroid cancer or a benign thyroid nodule (not recorded which). Some clones in this sample may be carry-over from other donors' samples.

In this sample, this clone turned up a few times. This chain joins TRBV19 and TRBJ1-4, with no clear D. The CDR3 loop spans 14 amino acids. Germline assignment: CDR1 LNHDA and CDR2 SQIVND (reference sequence). V was cut by 6 bases and J by 0 bases, with 8 bases left in between. The CDR3 DNA sequence: TGTGCCAGTAGCCCAGAGACAACTAATGAAAAACTGTTTTTT. Translated, it gives CASSPETTNEKLFF.

This clone was found a few times. The chain employs TRBV6-1 and TRBJ2-2, with D perhaps assigned TRBD1 or TRBD2 (5 bases each). V was cut by 3 bases and J by 2 bases, with 10 bases left in between. Germline V lookup: CDR1 MNHNS, CDR2 SASEGT. The length of the CDR3 is 15 residues. CDR3 loop: CASSDPGTNTGELFF. CDR3 coding DNA: TGTGCCAGCAGTGACCCCGGGACCAACACCGGGGAGCTGTTTTTT.

This clone was observed a handful of times. The chain links TRBV27 to TRBJ2-1, with D tentatively TRBD1 or TRBD2 (5 bases each). The V gene lost 8 bases and the J gene lost 0 bases, with 20 bases spanning the gap. The CDR3 sequence is 17 residues long. CDR1 and CDR2 from the germline V gene are MNHEY and SMNVEV (reference sequence). The CDR3 is CASAVGAGPSSYNEQFF. Here the CDR3 DNA reads TGTGCCAGCGCAGTAGGGGCGGGTCCTAGCTCCTACAATGAGCAGTTCTTC.

By share, this clone counts as medium-sized. The chain couples TRBV7-2 to TRBJ1-3; TRBD1 aligns across 8 bases. The length of the CDR3 is 15 residues. V trimming: 5 bases; J trimming: 4 bases; junction bases outside the gene matches: 7. The germline V gene has CDR1 SGHTA and CDR2 FQGNSA. Here the CDR3 reads CASSPTGVVGNTIYF. In DNA form, the CDR3 reads TGTGCCAGCAGCCCGACAGGGGTGGTCGGAAACACCATATATTTT.

The chain carries TRBV12-3 or TRBV12-4 and TRBJ2-7, with D uncertain. The CDR3 contains 11 residues. The germline V and J ends were trimmed by 3 bases and 0 bases, with 0 bases remaining between them. CDR3 protein: CASSFSYEQYF. In DNA, the CDR3 is TGTGCCAGCAGTTTCTCCTACGAGCAGTACTTC.

The gene calls are TRBV11-2 and TRBJ2-1; possibly TRBD2 for D (7 bases). V gave up 1 base and J gave up 5 bases, with 15 bases separating them. CDR1 is SGHAT, CDR2 FQNNGV, per germline. This CDR3 has 16 residues. CDR3 sequence reads: CASSLGAGASDNEQFF. The CDR3 coding sequence is TGTGCCAGCAGCTTAGGGGCGGGGGCTAGTGACAATGAGCAGTTCTTC.

By sample fraction, this clone is medium-sized (0.01 to 0.1%). The rearrangement links TRBV5-6 to TRBJ2-5; D remains unclear. This CDR3 spans 14 amino acids. V was cut by 0 bases and J by 7 bases, with 13 bases left in between. Germline CDR1 reads SGHDT; CDR2 reads YYEEEE. CDR3 loop: CASSLDGRSVTQYF. The CDR3 DNA reads as TGTGCCAGCAGCTTGGATGGCCGGAGCGTGACCCAGTACTTC.

The table lists this clone with a few counts. The chain joins TRBV10-3 to TRBJ2-7, with 11 bases that match TRBD2. Losses at the gene ends were 3 bases for V and 4 bases for J; bases not matched to a gene: 2. This CDR3 region has 14 residues. Germline V CDR1 and CDR2: ENHRY, SYGVKD. Here the CDR3 DNA reads TGTGCCATCAGTGAAACTAGCGGGAGTTACGAGCAGTACTTC. Amino acids: CAISETSGSYEQYF.

This clone was seen only a few times. The junction departs from germline at one end; a sequencing error may be responsible. The chain joins TRBV27 to TRBJ2-3; TRBD2 matches at 8 bases. This CDR3 contains 14 residues. Germline CDR1 is MNHEY and CDR2 is SMNVEV (reference sequence). The CDR3 loop reads CVSSRLARTDTQYF. CDR3 in DNA: TGTGTCAGCAGCCGACTAGCGCGCACAGATACGCAGTATTTT.

This clone was detected a few times. The chain joins TRBV6-2 or TRBV6-3 to TRBJ2-3; the match to TRBD2 covers 9 bases. This CDR3 has 15 amino acids. V lost 6 bases to trimming and J lost 1 base; unmatched junction nucleotides: 5. Germline V gives CDR1 MNHEY, CDR2 SVGEGT. The CDR3 nucleotides are TGTGCCAGCAGCCGACTAGCGGAGGGCACAGATACGCAGTATTTT. Protein product: CASSRLAEGTDTQYF.

The gene calls are TRBV7-2 and TRBJ2-7; D perhaps matches TRBD2 (5 bases). Trimming took off 1 base at V and 4 bases at J, with 11 bases between the two ends. Germline CDR1 and CDR2: SGHTA and FQGNSA. The CDR3 is 14 amino acids. The CDR3 DNA reads TGTGCCAGCAGCTTAGATCGGGATACGTACGAGCAGTACTTC. Translating it yields CASSLDRDTYEQYF. Complete variable domain (other parts from reference TRBV7-2 and TRBJ2-7): GAGVSQSPSNKVTEKGKDVELRCDPISGHTALYWYRQSLGQGLEFLIYFQGNSAPDKSGLPSDRFSAERTGGSVSTLTIQRTQQEDSAVYLCASSLDRDTYEQYFGPGTRLTVT.

This clone was seen a handful of times. V and J are TRBV6-4 and TRBJ2-7; D is undetermined. Germline CDR1 MRHNA, CDR2 SNTAGT. The CDR3 is 13 residues long. V gave up 4 bases and J gave up 6 bases, with 13 bases separating them. The chain's CDR3 is CASSGREAGEQYF. The CDR3 bases are TGTGCCAGCAGTGGCCGAGAGGCTGGCGAGCAGTACTTC.

This clone is judged large. The CDR3 DNA reads TGCAGTGCTAGAGATCAGCCAGGGGAAAGTTCACCCCTCCACTTT. This sequence encodes CSARDQPGESSPLHF. This chain links TRBV20-1 with TRBJ1-6, with D possibly being TRBD1 (6 bases). CDR1 and CDR2 (germline): DFQATT, SNEGSKA (reference sequence). The V gene lost 0 bases and the J gene lost 9 bases, with 15 bases spanning the gap. There are 15 residues in the CDR3.